Listed below are T cell receptor beta chains from one sample, sequenced in a study of cytotoxic CD8 clonotypes in ibrutinib-treated CLL. Method: immunoSEQ multiplex PCR; TCRdb's copy keeps in-frame clones and lacks some. The profile shows more than 10,000 clones, 65% to 85% of them singletons. The sample in question was PBMCs, obtained at disease progression, from a patient treated with ibrutinib. Every receptor here comes from a human donor with chronic lymphocytic leukemia. The CDR3 runs from the conserved cysteine through the conserved F or W.

CDR3 protein: CASSLVRDTEAFF
J gene: TRBJ1-1
V gene: TRBV11-2

CDR3 protein: CASSVGLAVFTDTQYF
J gene: TRBJ2-3
V gene: TRBV9

CDR3 protein: CASSPPGGGEKLFF
J gene: TRBJ1-4
V gene: TRBV28

CDR3 protein: CASSLGLGVSDTQYF
J gene: TRBJ2-3
V gene: TRBV5-1

CDR3 protein: CASSPSTDTQYF
J gene: TRBJ2-3
V gene: TRBV18

CDR3 protein: CATSRDPSGVAADTQYF
J gene: TRBJ2-3
V gene: TRBV15

CDR3 protein: CASKAGLADSYEQYF
J gene: TRBJ2-7
V gene: TRBV6-5

CDR3 protein: CASSLGRQETQYF
J gene: TRBJ2-5
V gene: TRBV7-6

CDR3 protein: CASSGLYEQYF
J gene: TRBJ2-7
V gene: TRBV6-5

CDR3 protein: CASSLIASSLYRRNEQFF
J gene: TRBJ2-1
V gene: TRBV7-2

CDR3 protein: CASSLETASYNEQFF
J gene: TRBJ2-1
V gene: TRBV5-1

CDR3 protein: CASTPIRGMGPQHF
J gene: TRBJ1-5
V gene: TRBV7-8

CDR3 protein: CATRTRETEAFF
J gene: TRBJ1-1
V gene: TRBV6-6

CDR3 protein: CASSPPSGQPNEQFF
J gene: TRBJ2-1
V gene: TRBV7-9

CDR3 protein: CASSRGLAGVEQFF
J gene: TRBJ2-1
V gene: TRBV11-3

CDR3 protein: CASSPRPNSQTGELFF
J gene: TRBJ2-2
V gene: TRBV7-6

CDR3 protein: CASRGQGISFNEQFF
J gene: TRBJ2-1
V gene: TRBV19

CDR3 protein: CAWSATSGSNEQFF
J gene: TRBJ2-1
V gene: TRBV30

CDR3 protein: CASSYSGTGDYEQYF
J gene: TRBJ2-7
V gene: TRBV6-5

CDR3 protein: CASSDRGPAKNIQYF
J gene: TRBJ2-4
V gene: TRBV2

CDR3 protein: CAIHLGGSSYNEQFF
J gene: TRBJ2-1
V gene: TRBV21-1

CDR3 protein: CASSLTRTGNVEQYF
J gene: TRBJ2-7
V gene: TRBV7-9

CDR3 protein: CASSLKGLGETQYF
J gene: TRBJ2-5
V gene: TRBV7-3

CDR3 protein: CATSRDPTYEQYF
J gene: TRBJ2-7
V gene: TRBV15

CDR3 protein: CASSEGGQGNQPQHF
J gene: TRBJ1-5
V gene: TRBV2

CDR3 protein: CASSSVATDTQYF
J gene: TRBJ2-3
V gene: TRBV19